Only a few counts were recorded for the clone carrying this T cell receptor (beta chain). Its antigen remains unknown. The V end was cut by 5 bases, the J end by 2 bases, with 16 bases between. The CDR3 has 15 amino acids. Germline loops: CDR1 SGHAT, CDR2 FQNNGV. Roughly 10 milliliters of peripheral blood were drawn from each donor. The second PCR ran roughly 6 to 11 cycles with a sample-barcoded 5' primer and J-beta primers. TCRdb fed the 5' RACE reads into MiXCR, producing one record per CDR3 protein. The repertoire consists of 800,000 to 950,000 distinct CDR3 sequences, with roughly 52% occurring once and the leading ten covering roughly 13%. The source of the sample is a study of blood T cells in healthy people across ages. Study-wide results and caveats: The study regarded diversity estimates from one million T cells as underestimates. In the absence of known donor CMV status, changes in expanded clonotypes were possibly confounded.

The chain carries TRBV11-2 and TRBJ2-7; perhaps D is TRBD1 or TRBD2 (5 bases each). The sequenced material came from blood. This sequence originates from a man younger than 40 in good health. The CDR3 here is CASSAIRDGAYEQYF. Written as DNA, the CDR3 is TGTGCCAGCAGCGCAATCCGGGACGGAGCCTACGAGCAGTACTTC.